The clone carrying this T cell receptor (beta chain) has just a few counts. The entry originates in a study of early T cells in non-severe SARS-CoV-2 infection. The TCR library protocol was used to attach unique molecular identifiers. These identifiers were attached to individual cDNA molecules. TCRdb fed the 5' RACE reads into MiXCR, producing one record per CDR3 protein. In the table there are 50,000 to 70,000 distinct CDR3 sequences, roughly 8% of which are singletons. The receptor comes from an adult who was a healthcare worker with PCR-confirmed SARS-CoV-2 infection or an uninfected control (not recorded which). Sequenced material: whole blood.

This CDR3 reads CAISNSRRYEQYF. DNA for the CDR3: TGTGCCATCAGTAACTCTCGGAGGTACGAGCAGTACTTC. V gene TRBV10-3 combines with J gene TRBJ2-7; tentative D call: TRBD2 (5 bases). CDR1 and CDR2 (germline): ENHRY, SYGVKD. The V gene lost 5 bases and the J gene lost 4 bases, with 12 bases spanning the gap. The CDR3 extends over 13 amino acids.